The clone carrying this TCR beta chain was counted a single time. These data originate in a study of cytomegalovirus exposure and HLA in healthy donors. Study-level background: The same platform was used for the 110 or so validation repertoires and the approximately 670 first-cohort repertoires, a later analysis reported.

The CDR3 has 15 residues. Looked up from germline, CDR1 is MNHNS and CDR2 is SASEGT. V lost 6 bases to trimming and J lost 3 bases, with 16 bases between them. The repertoire was sequenced with immunoSEQ multiplex PCR; TCRdb's copy has only in-frame clones and lacks some. The data contain some 350,000 clones, 87% of them singletons. The receptor's source is a woman aged 25 to 39 in good health and CMV-seropositive. The gene calls are TRBV6-1 and TRBJ2-3, with D perhaps matching TRBD1 (6 bases). Specimen: PBMCs. CDR3 region: CASSVGQSTTDTQYF. In DNA, the CDR3 is TGTGCCAGCAGCGTAGGACAGTCGACAACAGATACGCAGTATTTT.